The present entry profiles one T cell receptor (beta chain) with its context. The antigen it binds to is not known. Nothing much larger sits one base from this clone, and base qualities are not available. Library preparation employed RACE. Sequencing was performed on a NextSeq 500. Library preparation attached unique molecular identifiers to individual cDNA molecules for quantitative, reproducible TCR counting. Each blood RNA sample was used to sequence both TCR alpha and TCR beta chains. Turning to the authors' computational methods: Samples had a median of 95,638 TCRs, with a range from about 20,000 to 690,600. V, J and CDR3 annotation of the TCR reads was performed with the Decombinator software suite. For the PS versus PT1 abundance plots, all samples were subsampled to the same number of TCRs (28,000). Expanded TCRs were defined as absent before sensitization and observed at least eight times at the 2-week time point. TCRdb cleaned the public reads at Q25 with fastp, built clones with MiXCR and kept in-frame beta chains. Rows with one shared CDR3 protein collapse into an entry with the most common genes and DNA. It is TCRdb's table, rather than the study itself, that gives the V and J calls and clone size. The sample contains about 69,000 distinct CDR3 sequences, about 32% of them found a single time. About 8.1% of the sample belongs to the ten largest clones.

This entry is derived from a study of human T cells and chemical hapten exposure (dated by TCRdb to 2020 to 2022). Background for the entire study: For sensitization, 2% DPC in acetone was applied to a roughly 2 cm by roughly 2 cm area of upper inner arm skin. Patients additionally received weekly therapeutic DPC doses to the scalp throughout the approximately 22-week study period. Patch tests used Finn chambers with 0.01% DPC on the upper back, scored after 6 days by International Contact Dermatitis Research Group standards. Most of the patients in the cohort were female, and the cohort covered alopecia areata with under or over 50% scalp involvement, alopecia totalis and alopecia universalis. Libraries were pooled for sequencing, and variation in per-sample TCR yields was attributed mainly to small differences in library volumes within the pool. In alopecia patients, the study followed how the peripheral blood TCR repertoire changed in vivo over primary and secondary sensitization to diphenylcyclopropenone (DPC), a hapten. Blood samples were taken from patients before sensitization (week 0) and then at 2, 6 and about 24 weeks after DPC sensitization. About 28 alopecia patients gave blood for TCR sequencing at one to four time points (pre-sensitization, 2, 6 and 24 weeks).

From cysteine to phenylalanine, the CDR3 is 15 amino acids long. Only the CDR3 DNA is retained, 45 bases long and in frame from the first base. Trimming takes 5 bases off V and 4 bases off J; junction bases not matched to a gene: 9. This specimen's time point label, interpreted: patch test 1, 2 weeks after DPC sensitization. The sample's treatment or condition label, decoded: therapeutic diphenylcyclopropenone sensitization with weekly scalp DPC. At every patch-test visit, the blood draw took place before the patch test was put on. Patients were considered eligible if aged 18 to 70, diagnosed with alopecia and deemed suitable for DPC therapy, and patients were excluded if pregnant. Total RNA was extracted from unfractionated whole blood collected in Tempus Blood RNA tubes. What the study reported, not specific to this receptor: After repeated subsampling, changes were observed in the strength of the expansion versus patch-test correlation and in the threshold at which the correlation became significant. All patients had alopecia, a presumed autoimmune disease, so their immune response might differ from that of healthy individuals. Patch test score was positively correlated with the number of PT1 expanded TCRs, with significance at thresholds 8, 16 and 32 but not at 4. Compared with pre-sensitization or healthy control sets, expanded TCRs formed significantly more large CDR3 similarity clusters, which is consistent with antigen-driven responses. The number of TCRs above 1 in 1000 frequency did not change with DPC sensitization; there was no evidence of global repertoire structure alterations.

The origin of this receptor is a man aged 40-49 years with alopecia areata. Some clones in this sample may be carry-over from other donors' samples. Specimen: whole blood, collected in connection with sensitization to the hapten diphenylcyclopropenone (DPC). Recombination joined TRBV12-3 or TRBV12-4 with TRBJ2-3; TRBD2 fits 7 bases in the junction. CDR3 region: CASSPGEGFPDTQYF. The sequenced DNA is TGTGCCAGCAGTCCTGGGGAGGGTTTCCCAGATACGCAGTATTTT.